This TCR beta chain was recovered during a study of breast tumors, draining lymph nodes, adjacent tissues. TCRdb independently ran MiXCR on the multiplex PCR reads; one entry per CDR3 protein. Here the sample spans approximately 280,000 distinct CDR3 sequences, around 30% being singletons. General study findings and limits: The lymph node origin of tumor T cells was framed as consistent with a hypothesis, not demonstrated. Most tumor T cells seemingly derive from lymph node, then expand in tumor.

The lymph nodes were axillary draining lymph nodes from breast cancer patients. In the case of this clonotype: Its matching antigen is unknown.

The sequencing input was axillary lymph node tissue. The sequence was collected from a female donor with breast cancer. Some clones in this sample may be carry-over from other donors' samples.

CDR3 region: CASSPRGVTEAFF. The DNA of the CDR3 is TGTGCCAGCTCCCCCAGGGGGGTTACTGAAGCTTTCTTT. This chain connects TRBV7-9 to TRBJ1-1; TRBD1 matches at 7 bases. Losses at the gene ends were 8 bases for V and 5 bases for J; bases not matched to a gene: 8. Germline CDR1 SEHNR, CDR2 FQNEAQ (reference sequence). There are 13 residues in the CDR3.